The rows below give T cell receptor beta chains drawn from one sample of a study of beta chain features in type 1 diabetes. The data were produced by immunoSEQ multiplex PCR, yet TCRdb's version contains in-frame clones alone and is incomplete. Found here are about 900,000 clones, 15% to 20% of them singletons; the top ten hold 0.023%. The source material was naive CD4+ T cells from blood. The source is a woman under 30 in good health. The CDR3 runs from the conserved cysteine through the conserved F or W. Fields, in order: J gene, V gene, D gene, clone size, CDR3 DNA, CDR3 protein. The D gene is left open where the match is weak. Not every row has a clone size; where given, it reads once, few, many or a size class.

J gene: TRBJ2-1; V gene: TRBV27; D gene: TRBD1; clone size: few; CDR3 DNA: TGTGCCAGCAGTACCTACAGGGGCTTAGGCAATGAGCAGTTCTTC; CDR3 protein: CASSTYRGLGNEQFF
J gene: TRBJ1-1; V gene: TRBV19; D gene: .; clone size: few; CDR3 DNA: TGTGCCAGTAGTCCTCACGGGCGAGGGGACACTGAAGCTTTCTTT; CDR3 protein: CASSPHGRGDTEAFF
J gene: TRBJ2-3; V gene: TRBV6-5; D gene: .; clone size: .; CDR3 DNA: TGTGCCAGCAGTTACTCCGCGAGCACAGATACGCAGTATTTT; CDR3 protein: CASSYSASTDTQYF
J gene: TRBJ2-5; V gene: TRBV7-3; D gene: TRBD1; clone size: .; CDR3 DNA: TGTGCCAGCAGCTTAAGACCGGGACAGCAAGAGACCCAGTACTTC; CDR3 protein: CASSLRPGQQETQYF
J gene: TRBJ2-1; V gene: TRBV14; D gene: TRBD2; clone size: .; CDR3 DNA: TGTGCCAGCAGTTTAAGGGATAGCGGGAGGTACAATGAGCAGTTCTTC; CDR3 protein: CASSLRDSGRYNEQFF
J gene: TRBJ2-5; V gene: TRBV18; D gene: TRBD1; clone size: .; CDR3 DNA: TGTGCCAGCTCACCACAGGGGGCCGAGACCCAGTACTTC; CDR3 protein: CASSPQGAETQYF
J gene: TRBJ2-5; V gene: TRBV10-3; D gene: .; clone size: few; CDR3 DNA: TGTGCCATCAGTGAGGGAGAACAACGGGGGACCCAGTACTTC; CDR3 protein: CAISEGEQRGTQYF
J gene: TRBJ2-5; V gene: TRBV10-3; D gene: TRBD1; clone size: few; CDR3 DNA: TGTGCCATCAGTGCGACAGGGGTTCAAGAGACCCAGTACTTC; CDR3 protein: CAISATGVQETQYF
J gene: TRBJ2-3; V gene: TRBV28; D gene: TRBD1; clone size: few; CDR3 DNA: TGTGCCAGCAGTTTACGACCGGGACAGGGGAGTGGTACGCAGTATTTT; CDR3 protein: CASSLRPGQGSGTQYF
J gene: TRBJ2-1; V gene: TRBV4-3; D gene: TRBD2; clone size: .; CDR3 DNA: TGCGCCAGCAGCCAAAGACTAGCGGGAGGCGGGGGTGAGCAGTTCTTC; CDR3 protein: CASSQRLAGGGGEQFF
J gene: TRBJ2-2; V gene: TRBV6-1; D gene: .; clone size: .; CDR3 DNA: TGTGCCAGCAGTGAAATAAAGACGGCGCTGAACACCGGGGAGCTGTTTTTT; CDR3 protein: CASSEIKTALNTGELFF
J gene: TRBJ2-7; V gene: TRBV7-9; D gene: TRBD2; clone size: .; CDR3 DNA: TGTGCCACCGCATTAGCGGGAGTCTACGAGCAGTACTTC; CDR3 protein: CATALAGVYEQYF
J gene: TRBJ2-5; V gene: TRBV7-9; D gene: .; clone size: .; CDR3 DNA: TGTGCCAGCAGCTACCGACAGAGTCAAGAGACCCAGTACTTC; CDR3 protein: CASSYRQSQETQYF
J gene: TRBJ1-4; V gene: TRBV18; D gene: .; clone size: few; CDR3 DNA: TGTGCCAGCTCACCGGTGGGGGCTGATGAAAAACTGTTTTTT; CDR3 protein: CASSPVGADEKLFF
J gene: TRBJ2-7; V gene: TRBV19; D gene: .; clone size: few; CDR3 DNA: TGTGCCAGTAGTATAGCCCCGACAGGCTACTACGAGCAGTACTTC; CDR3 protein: CASSIAPTGYYEQYF
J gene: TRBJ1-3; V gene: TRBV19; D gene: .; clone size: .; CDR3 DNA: TGTGCCAGTAGTCGATCTATGGACACGGCCTCTGGAAACACCATATATTTT; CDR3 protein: CASSRSMDTASGNTIYF